In this sample, the clone carrying this TCR beta chain turned up once. This specimen belongs to a study of blood T cell repertoires in COVID-19. Assay used: immunoSEQ multiplex PCR; TCRdb lists only in-frame clones, some missing. Of more than 200,000 clones listed, 80% were seen once; the top ten hold approximately 4.3%. The junction had 8 bases not matched to a gene; V was cut back by 7 bases and J by 3 bases. CDR3 length: 14 residues. The germline V gene has CDR1 SGHTA and CDR2 FQGNSA. The sequence was collected from a man aged 25-40 years with acute COVID-19. This sequence joins TRBV7-2 and TRBJ1-1, with 7 bases fitting TRBD1. The specimen sequenced was PBMCs or T cells enriched from blood (not recorded which). CDR3 amino acids: CASNLGGVYTEAFF. DNA for the CDR3: TGTGCCAGCAACCTAGGGGGCGTGTACACTGAAGCTTTCTTT.